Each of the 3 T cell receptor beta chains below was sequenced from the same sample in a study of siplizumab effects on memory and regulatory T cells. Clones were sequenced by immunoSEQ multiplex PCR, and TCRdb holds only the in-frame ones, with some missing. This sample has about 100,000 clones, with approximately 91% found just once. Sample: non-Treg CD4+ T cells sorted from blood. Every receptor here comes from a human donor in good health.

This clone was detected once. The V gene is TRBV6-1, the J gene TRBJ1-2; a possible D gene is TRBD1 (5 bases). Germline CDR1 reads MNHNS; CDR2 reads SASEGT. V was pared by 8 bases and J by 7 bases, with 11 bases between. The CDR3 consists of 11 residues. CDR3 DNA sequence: TGTGCCAGCTGGGGGGGTGTTGGCTACACCTTC. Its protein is CASWGGVGYTF.

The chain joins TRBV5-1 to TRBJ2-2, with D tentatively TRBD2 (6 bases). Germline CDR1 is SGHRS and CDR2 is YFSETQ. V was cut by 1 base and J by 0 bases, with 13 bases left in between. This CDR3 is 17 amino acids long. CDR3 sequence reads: CASSLLGGSANTGELFF. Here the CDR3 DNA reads TGCGCCAGCAGCTTGCTCGGGGGATCCGCGAACACCGGGGAGCTGTTTTTT.

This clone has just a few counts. CDR3 nucleotides: TGTGCCAGCAGTTGGGGGGAGGGCAATCAGCCCCAGCATTTT. Translation gives CASSWGEGNQPQHF. This chain links TRBV6-1 with TRBJ1-5, with TRBD1 as a possible D gene (5 bases). Trimming pared 5 bases from V and 2 bases from J, leaving 10 bases between. There are 14 residues in the CDR3. Germline CDR1 MNHNS, CDR2 SASEGT.